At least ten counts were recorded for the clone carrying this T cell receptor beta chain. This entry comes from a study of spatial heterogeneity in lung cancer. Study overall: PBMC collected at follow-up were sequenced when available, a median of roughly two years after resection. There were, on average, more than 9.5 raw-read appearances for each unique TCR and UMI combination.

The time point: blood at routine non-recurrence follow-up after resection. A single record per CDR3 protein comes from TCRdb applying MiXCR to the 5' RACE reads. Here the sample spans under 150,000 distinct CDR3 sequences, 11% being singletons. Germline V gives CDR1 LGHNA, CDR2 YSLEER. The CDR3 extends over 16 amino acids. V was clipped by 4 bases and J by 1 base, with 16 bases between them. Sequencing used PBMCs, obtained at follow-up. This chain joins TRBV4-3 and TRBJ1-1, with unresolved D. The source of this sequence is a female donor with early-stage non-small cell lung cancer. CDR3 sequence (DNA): TGCGCCAGCAGCCCTCAGGTGGCCAGGACGAACACTGAAGCTTTCTTT. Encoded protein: CASSPQVARTNTEAFF.